The present T cell receptor (beta chain) was sequenced within a study of human CD8 memory T cell subsets. Construction of TCR beta libraries was accomplished by means of UMI-labeled 5' RACE. In the original analysis: There were between about 2,600 and 18,000 functional CDR3 beta clonotypes held in each TCR beta library. TCRdb re-called the 5' RACE reads; one entry per CDR3 protein, DNA not given. The V and J calls and clone size come from TCRdb's table, not from the authors' own analysis. The specimen's table records fewer than 4,000 distinct CDR3 sequences. Concerning this clonotype: As yet, its antigen is unknown.

Study conclusions and caveats: Unlike effector memory cells, stem-like memory and precursor exhausted T cells displayed similarly high diversity.

The sequenced sample consisted of CD8+ T cells from PBMCs. The sequence came from a human donor in good health.

The CDR3 protein is CASSLGLAGGGNERFF. V gene TRBV5-1 combines with J gene TRBJ2-1; as DNA is missing, the TRBD2 call by TCRdb cannot be tested. Looked up from germline, CDR1 is SGHRS and CDR2 is YFSETQ. The CDR3 extends over 16 amino acids. The variable domain in full, completed from reference TRBV5-1 and TRBJ2-1, reads KAGVTQTPRYLIKTRGQQVTLSCSPISGHRSVSWYQQTPGQGLQFLFEYFSETQRNKGNFPGRFSGRQFSNSRSEMNVSTLELGDSALYLCASSLGLAGGGNERFFGPGTRLTVL.